One sample yielded the 9 T cell receptor beta chains listed below, sequenced in a study of T cells after somatic rescue of genetic block. Sequenced by immunoSEQ multiplex PCR; TCRdb stores in-frame clones only, minus some. The table shows about 14,000 clones, with roughly 71% occurring only once. What was sequenced was peripheral blood mononuclear cells (PBMCs). The origin of the receptors is a man between 18 and 29 years old.

V usage is TRBV10-3 and J usage is TRBJ2-3; perhaps TRBD2 as D (7 bases). The V and J ends lost 10 bases and 4 bases respectively, with 15 bases between them. CDR1 is ENHRY and CDR2 is SYGVKD in the germline V gene. The CDR3 contains 13 residues. The CDR3 DNA reads as TGTGCCACCAGCCGGGGGGCCCCAGATACGCAGTATTTT. Its translation is CATSRGAPDTQYF.

The V gene is TRBV5-1, the J gene TRBJ2-3; D tentatively reads TRBD1 or TRBD2 (6 bases each). V lost 6 bases to trimming and J lost 4 bases, with 12 bases between them. Germline-derived CDR1 and CDR2 are SGHRS and YFSETQ. The CDR3 has 13 amino acids. The CDR3 nucleotides read TGCGCCAGCAAGGGGGGCGGATCAGATACGCAGTATTTT. This codes for CASKGGGSDTQYF. The full variable domain, in which reference TRBV5-1 and TRBJ2-3 provide the parts outside the CDR3, is KAGVTQTPRYLIKTRGQQVTLSCSPISGHRSVSWYQQTPGQGLQFLFEYFSETQRNKGNFPGRFSGRQFSNSRSEMNVSTLELGDSALYLCASKGGGSDTQYFGPGTRLTVL.

This clone has only one observation. The V gene is TRBV5-1, the J gene TRBJ2-1; TRBD2 matches at 8 bases. The CDR3 is 15 residues long. CDR1 and CDR2 from the germline V gene are SGHRS and YFSETQ. The ends lost 1 base at V and 0 bases at J; junction bases unmatched: 0. CDR3 sequence reads: CASSLSGSSYNEQFF. The CDR3 region has the DNA TGCGCCAGCAGCTTGAGCGGGAGCTCCTACAATGAGCAGTTCTTC.

The V gene is TRBV5-1, the J gene TRBJ1-1; D ambiguous. Germline-derived CDR1 and CDR2 are SGHRS and YFSETQ. Between the trimmed V and J ends, which lost 7 bases and 1 base, there was a span of 11 bases. The CDR3 has 13 residues. The CDR3 region is CASRPAGNTEAFF. In DNA form, the CDR3 reads TGCGCCAGCCGTCCCGCAGGGAACACTGAAGCTTTCTTT. The variable domain in full, completed from reference TRBV5-1 and TRBJ1-1, reads KAGVTQTPRYLIKTRGQQVTLSCSPISGHRSVSWYQQTPGQGLQFLFEYFSETQRNKGNFPGRFSGRQFSNSRSEMNVSTLELGDSALYLCASRPAGNTEAFFGQGTRLTVV.

The rearrangement joins TRBV5-1 to TRBJ2-5; 12 bases map to TRBD2. The CDR3 runs to 17 residues. Trimming at V came to 3 bases and at J to 2 bases, leaving 8 bases not matched to a gene. Germline V gives CDR1 SGHRS, CDR2 YFSETQ. The CDR3 loop reads CASSSSGLAGIQETQYF. For the CDR3, the DNA is TGCGCCAGCAGCTCCTCCGGACTAGCGGGAATTCAAGAGACCCAGTACTTC.

This rearrangement joins TRBV28 to TRBJ1-1, with D perhaps TRBD1 (5 bases). Trimming left V 7 bases short and J 1 base short, with 19 bases between. The CDR3 extends over 16 amino acids. The germline V gene has CDR1 MDHEN and CDR2 SYDVKM. CDR3 DNA sequence: TGTGCCAGCAACAAGGAGAGGGGAACGGGGAACACTGAAGCTTTCTTT. Its protein is CASNKERGTGNTEAFF.

This clone appeared a single time. This chain uses TRBV4-2 with TRBJ1-2, with TRBD1 identical over 9 bases. This CDR3 is 14 amino acids long. V shed 5 bases and J 5 bases; nucleotides not matched to a gene: 6. Germline-derived CDR1 and CDR2 are LGHNA and YNFKEQ. The CDR3 sequence is CASSLDRGVYGYTF. The CDR3 coding sequence is TGTGCCAGCAGCTTGGACAGGGGAGTGTATGGCTACACCTTC.

This clone was counted a few times. The chain recombines TRBV5-1 with TRBJ1-1; D may be TRBD1 (5 bases). Trimming took off 0 bases at V and 5 bases at J, with 17 bases between the two ends. The germline CDR1 and CDR2 sequences are SGHRS and YFSETQ. The CDR3 runs to 16 residues. Here the CDR3 DNA reads TGCGCCAGCAGCTTGGTGTTAACGGGGGTCAGTACTGAAGCTTTCTTT. This translates into CASSLVLTGVSTEAFF.

This chain links TRBV18 with TRBJ2-6; possibly TRBD1 for D (6 bases). Trimming stripped 3 bases from V and 1 base from J, with 13 bases between. This CDR3 comprises 17 residues. Per germline, CDR1 KGHSH and CDR2 LQKENI. CDR3 coding DNA: TGTGCCAGCTCACCTCAGGGGCCAGTTTCTGGGGCCAACGTCCTGACTTTC. Translated: CASSPQGPVSGANVLTF.